The 14 T cell receptor beta chains below come from one sample, sequenced in a study of blood T cell repertoires in COVID-19. Produced via immunoSEQ multiplex PCR; TCRdb's table is partial and in-frame only. The sample lists 80,000 to 95,000 clones; 87% were seen once. Sequencing was done on a sample of peripheral blood. The source of these receptors is a woman between 50 and 59 years old with active or convalescent COVID-19.

The V and J genes are TRBV6-5 and TRBJ1-1, with 7 bases matching TRBD1. J gave up 1 base and V 4 bases, and 9 bases lay outside the gene matches. Per the germline V gene, CDR1 is MNHEY and CDR2 is SVGAGI. CDR3 size: 16 residues. This chain's CDR3 is CASSLTGATSNTEAFF. CDR3 coding DNA: TGTGCCAGCAGTTTAACAGGGGCAACCTCGAACACTGAAGCTTTCTTT.

The chain joins TRBV27 to TRBJ2-1; D perhaps matches TRBD1 (5 bases). Trimming removed 7 bases at V and 7 bases at J, with 17 bases between. CDR1 and CDR2 (germline): MNHEY, SMNVEV (reference sequence). The CDR3 sequence is 14 residues long. The CDR3 protein is CASTSQGKGNEQFF. The CDR3 bases are TGTGCCAGCACCAGTCAGGGTAAGGGGAATGAGCAGTTCTTC.

This chain connects TRBV5-1 to TRBJ2-6, with TRBD2 matching over 12 bases. CDR1 and CDR2 from the germline V gene are SGHRS and YFSETQ. The CDR3 loop spans 19 amino acids. Trimming removed 1 base from V and 0 bases from J; junction bases left unmatched: 5. DNA of the CDR3: TGCGCCAGCAGCTTGAGGACTAGCGGGACCGACTCTGGGGCCAACGTCCTGACTTTC. This encodes CASSLRTSGTDSGANVLTF.

The gene calls are TRBV6-1 and TRBJ1-1, with no clear D. The CDR3 covers 14 residues. Trimming stripped 1 base from V and 2 bases from J, with 8 bases between. Germline V CDR1 and CDR2: MNHNS, SASEGT. This CDR3 reads CASSEGARNTEAFF. DNA for the CDR3: TGTGCCAGCAGTGAAGGGGCCAGAAACACTGAAGCTTTCTTT.

The chain recombines TRBV13 with TRBJ2-2, with 7 nucleotides matching TRBD1. Germline CDR1 is PRHDT and CDR2 is FYEKMQ (reference sequence). The junction had 6 bases not matched to a gene; V was cut back by 5 bases and J by 3 bases. This CDR3 contains 15 residues. CDR3 residues: CASSPDGQDTGELFF. CDR3 bases: TGTGCCAGCAGCCCCGACGGACAGGACACCGGGGAGCTGTTTTTT.

The CDR3 spells CASSLGSRGETQYF. In DNA form, the CDR3 reads TGTGCCAGCAGCTTAGGGAGTAGGGGCGAGACCCAGTACTTC. This chain connects TRBV7-2 to TRBJ2-5, with a tentative D call TRBD1 (5 bases). The germline V gene has CDR1 SGHTA and CDR2 FQGNSA. V lost 1 base, J lost 5 bases, and 11 bases lay in between. The CDR3 has 14 residues.

The chain combines TRBV9 with TRBJ1-2, with D perhaps matching TRBD1 (6 bases). The V end was cut by 3 bases, the J end by 4 bases, with 10 bases between. CDR3 size: 13 residues. CDR1 SGDLS and CDR2 YYNGEE come from the germline V gene. The CDR3 nucleotides are TGTGCCAGCAGCGACAGGGCGGCCTATGGCTACACCTTC. It is translated as CASSDRAAYGYTF.

This chain connects TRBV19 to TRBJ2-3, with D unclear. The V end lost 3 bases, the J end lost 2 bases, and 9 bases lay between the germline ends. Germline CDR1 LNHDA, CDR2 SQIVND (reference sequence). The CDR3 totals 14 residues. The CDR3 loop is CASSIGTSTDTQYF. The DNA of the CDR3 is TGTGCCAGTAGTATTGGCACCTCCACAGATACGCAGTATTTT.

This clone was seen once. This chain joins TRBV6-5 and TRBJ1-2, with 7 bases identical to TRBD1. After removal of 0 bases from V and 8 bases from J, the junction contained 12 bases not matched to a gene. Germline CDR1 reads MNHEY; CDR2 reads SVGAGI. The CDR3 spans 16 residues. Written as DNA, the CDR3 is TGTGCCAGCAGTTACTCGAGCCAGGGGGATGGAAGGGGCTACACCTTC. Its protein product is CASSYSSQGDGRGYTF.

The genes are TRBV19 and TRBJ1-2; 8 bases map to TRBD1. This CDR3 has 15 residues. CDR1 is LNHDA, CDR2 SQIVND, per germline (reference sequence). V lost 5 bases, J lost 2 bases, and 7 bases stayed unmatched. CDR3 DNA sequence: TGTGCCAGTAGTGTCTCCCACAGGGGGAACTATGGCTACACCTTC. Protein sequence: CASSVSHRGNYGYTF. The variable domain in full, with the rest retrieved from reference TRBV19 and TRBJ1-2, is DGGITQSPKYLFRKEGQNVTLSCEQNLNHDAMYWYRQDPGQGLRLIYYSQIVNDFQKGDIAEGYSVSREKKESFPLTVTSAQKNPTAFYLCASSVSHRGNYGYTFGSGTRLTVV.

This sequence joins TRBV7-7 and TRBJ2-2; TRBD2 matches 7 bases. CDR1 and CDR2 from the germline V gene are SSHAT and FNYEAQ (reference sequence). The CDR3 runs 15 residues. V shed 5 bases, J shed 5 bases, and the junction held 8 bases outside the gene matches. The CDR3 DNA is TGTGCCAGCAGCCCAGCCTGGGGAGGGACCGGGGAGCTGTTTTTT. This translates into CASSPAWGGTGELFF.

To note about this clone: At the DNA level, this CDR3 is encoded by other sequences in the same sample as well. This rearrangement joins TRBV11-3 to TRBJ2-1; 8 nucleotides line up with TRBD2. Germline lookup yields CDR1 SGHNT and CDR2 YENEEA. The V and J ends lost 5 bases and 0 bases, in that order; junction bases with no gene match: 3. The CDR3 loop spans 15 amino acids. CDR3 nucleotide sequence: TGTGCCAGCAGCCCTACTAGCGGCTCCTACAATGAGCAGTTCTTC. Translating gives CASSPTSGSYNEQFF.

The chain carries TRBV12-3 or TRBV12-4 and TRBJ1-2; the D is unclear. This CDR3 has 13 amino acids. The V gene lost 10 bases and the J gene lost 5 bases, with 17 bases spanning the gap. This CDR3 reads CATLRDTRYGYTF. The CDR3 DNA is TGTGCCACCTTGCGTGACACACGTTATGGCTACACCTTC.

The gene calls are TRBV2 and TRBJ1-4; the D gene is possibly TRBD1 (5 bases). V dropped 4 bases and J dropped 0 bases, with 9 bases sitting between them. The length of the CDR3 is 15 residues. Germline CDR1 SNHLY, CDR2 FYNNEI. CDR3 DNA: TGTGCCAGCAGTGGACAGCTAGCAACTAATGAAAAACTGTTTTTT. It specifies CASSGQLATNEKLFF.